This entry features one TCR beta chain sequence. TCRdb's copy holds only in-frame clones and misses some; the assay was immunoSEQ multiplex PCR. This sample has under 250,000 clones, with approximately 88% found just once. The data are from a study of blood T cell repertoires in COVID-19. The J segment lost 2 bases and the V segment lost 5 bases, leaving 6 bases of the junction unmatched. Germline CDR1 reads SGHTA; CDR2 reads FQGTGA. This CDR3 has 15 amino acids. The chain combines TRBV7-3 with TRBJ2-1, with 7 bases fitting TRBD1. Material: PBMCs or T cells enriched from blood (not recorded which). The source is a middle-aged woman who had been exposed to COVID-19. Written as DNA, the CDR3 is TGTGCCAGCAGCCTAAAGGGGGCGGCCTACAATGAGCAGTTCTTC. Translated: CASSLKGAAYNEQFF.